In its sample, the clone carrying this T cell receptor (beta chain) was seen once. The V gene lost 1 base and the J gene lost 3 bases, with 13 bases spanning the gap. Germline assignment: CDR1 SEHNR and CDR2 FQNEAQ (reference sequence). The CDR3 contains 15 residues. Sequencing of TCR beta was carried out in blood CD8+ and CD4+ T cells. In the multiple sclerosis control group, patients were treatment-naive and had stable or active relapsing-remitting disease. The data originate from a study of CD8 T cells in Susac syndrome. cDNA came from about 0.46 to 1 ug RNA primed by random hexamers. Via MiXCR, TCRdb re-called the immunoSEQ multiplex PCR reads, giving one row per CDR3 protein. The sample consists of 150,000 to 180,000 distinct CDR3 sequences, approximately 96% of them appearing once.

The rearrangement uses TRBV7-9 and TRBJ2-7; D ambiguous. Specimen: CD8+ T cells from PBMCs. This clonotype originated in a human donor with multiple sclerosis. The CDR3 sequence is CASSLDLAGDYEQYF. In DNA form, the CDR3 reads TGTGCCAGCAGCTTAGACCTGGCAGGCGACTACGAGCAGTACTTC.